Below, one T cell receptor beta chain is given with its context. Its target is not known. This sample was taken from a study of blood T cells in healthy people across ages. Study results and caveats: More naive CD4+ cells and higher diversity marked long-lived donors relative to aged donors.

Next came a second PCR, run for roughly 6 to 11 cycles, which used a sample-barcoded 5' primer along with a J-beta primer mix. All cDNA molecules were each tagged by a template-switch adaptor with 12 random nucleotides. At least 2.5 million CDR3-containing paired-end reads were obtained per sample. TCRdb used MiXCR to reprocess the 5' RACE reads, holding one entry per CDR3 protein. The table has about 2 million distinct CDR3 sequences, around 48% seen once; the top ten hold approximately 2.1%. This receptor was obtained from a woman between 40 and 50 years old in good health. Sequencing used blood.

For the CDR3, the DNA is TGTGCCAGCAGTACCGACAGGGGCACCAATCAGCCCCAGCATTTT. Its translation: CASSTDRGTNQPQHF. The V call is TRBV6-5, the J call TRBJ1-5, with 8 bases that match TRBD1. Germline V gives CDR1 MNHEY, CDR2 SVGAGI. V was pared by 5 bases and J by 3 bases, with 6 bases of the junction left unmatched. This CDR3 contains 15 residues.